The rows below give T cell receptor beta chains drawn from one sample of a study of blood T cells in healthy people across ages. TCRdb called the 5' RACE reads again in MiXCR, with one record for every CDR3 protein. The sample carries about 1.6 million distinct CDR3 sequences, about 31% recorded once. Material: blood. Receptors were obtained from a woman between 25 and 40 years old in good health. The CDR3 runs from the conserved cysteine through the conserved F or W. Each record gives: V gene, clone size, D gene, J gene, CDR3 DNA, CDR3 protein. The D gene is left open where the match is weak. Not every row has a clone size; where given, it reads once, few, many or a size class.

TRBV30	.	.	TRBJ2-2	TGTGCCTGCACAGGGAAGGACACCGGGGAGCTGTTTTTT	CACTGKDTGELFF
TRBV4-1	few	.	TRBJ2-5	TGCGCCAGCGGCCGTGAGGTGGTGGAGACCCAGTACTTC	CASGREVVETQYF
TRBV5-1	few	TRBD1	TRBJ2-1	TGCGCCAGCAGCGCCGGACAGGGGCAGGGCCTCGGAGGGGTCAATGAGCAGTTCTTC	CASSAGQGQGLGGVNEQFF
TRBV7-3	many	.	TRBJ2-5	TGTGCCAGCAGCTCCGGACTCAGTCGGGAGGAGACCCAGTACTTC	CASSSGLSREETQYF
TRBV20-1	few	.	TRBJ2-1	TGCAGTGCTAGTTTACAGGGCTATGAGCAGTTCTTC	CSASLQGYEQFF
TRBV29-1	.	.	TRBJ2-7	TGCAGCGTAACCCGGGCACCCAACGAGCAGTACTTC	CSVTRAPNEQYF
TRBV7-8	.	.	TRBJ1-5	TGTGCCAGCAGCCCACCTTTTAGGACATCAGGGCGCAATCAGCCCCAGCATTTT	CASSPPFRTSGRNQPQHF
TRBV27	many	.	TRBJ1-2	TGTGCCAGCAGTTTATCAAGGCGCTCCGGGGACTACACCTTC	CASSLSRRSGDYTF
TRBV7-8	.	TRBD2	TRBJ2-7	TGTGCCAGCAGCTTAATAGTTCCTAGCGGGGCCTACGAGCAGTACTTC	CASSLIVPSGAYEQYF
TRBV3-1	.	.	TRBJ1-1	TGTGCCAGCAGCCCAAATTCACTAACCGGGGCTTTCTTT	CASSPNSLTGAFF
TRBV11-2	few	.	TRBJ1-2	TGTGCCAGCAGCCCCCTCCGTTGGGGCAGTAGGGAGGGTGGCTACACCTTC	CASSPLRWGSREGGYTF
TRBV4-2	.	TRBD1	TRBJ1-1	TGTGCCAGCAGCCAAGATCCGACAGGGGGAGGGAACACTGAAGCTTTCTTT	CASSQDPTGGGNTEAFF
TRBV20-1	once	.	TRBJ2-3	TGCAGTGAACTCGGACGGTACACAGATACGCAGTATTTT	CSELGRYTDTQYF
TRBV27	few	.	TRBJ2-3	TGTGCCACCGGGGCGAGCGGAAGCACAGATACGCAGTATTTT	CATGASGSTDTQYF
TRBV20-1	many	.	TRBJ2-7	TGCAGTGCGAAACTAGCAGTCTACGAGCAGTACTTC	CSAKLAVYEQYF
TRBV27	few	.	TRBJ1-6	TGTGCCAGCAGTTTTGGAAAGGGCAGCTCCTATAATTCACCCCTCCACTTT	CASSFGKGSSYNSPLHF
TRBV15	.	.	TRBJ2-2	TGTGCCACCAGCTTGGGACACGGGAACACCGGGGAGCTGTTTTTT	CATSLGHGNTGELFF
TRBV5-1	few	.	TRBJ2-7	TGCGCCAGCAGCTTGGGGGATGCGGGCCTCGAGCAGTACTTC	CASSLGDAGLEQYF
TRBV7-9	many	.	TRBJ2-3	TGTGCCAGTATTCCCGGACCGACCATAACAGATACGCAGTATTTT	CASIPGPTITDTQYF
TRBV27	few	.	TRBJ2-3	TGTGCCAGCAGTTTACGACCCACGGGAGATACGCAGTATTTT	CASSLRPTGDTQYF
TRBV7-6	.	TRBD1	TRBJ2-7	TGTGCCAGCAGTTTAGAGACAGGGAGCGGCGAGCAGTACTTC	CASSLETGSGEQYF
TRBV7-2	few	.	TRBJ2-1	TGTGCCAGCAGCGACGGATGGAGCTCCTACAATGAGCAGTTCTTC	CASSDGWSSYNEQFF
TRBV29-1	.	.	TRBJ2-1	TGCAGCGTTGCCCGCCAGAGCTCCTACAATGAGCAGTTCTTC	CSVARQSSYNEQFF
TRBV6-1	.	.	TRBJ2-2	TGTGCCAGCAGTGTAGCCAGGGGGGCCGCGAACACCGGGGAGCTGTTTTTT	CASSVARGAANTGELFF
TRBV12-3/TRBV12-4	few	.	TRBJ1-1	TGTGCCAGCAGGCGCCGGACCTCGAACACTGAAGCTTTCTTT	CASRRRTSNTEAFF
TRBV10-1	.	.	TRBJ2-7	TGCGCCAGCCGCACTAAGGACGAATCACCCTCCTACGAGCAGTACTTC	CASRTKDESPSYEQYF
TRBV4-1	.	TRBD2	TRBJ2-2	TGCGCCAGCAGCCAAGTCAGACTAGCGGGCAGTACCGGGGAGCTGTTTTTT	CASSQVRLAGSTGELFF
TRBV20-1	few	.	TRBJ1-1	TGCAGTGCTAGAGAGGGAGGGGCTGAAGCTTTCTTT	CSAREGGAEAFF
TRBV4-1	.	.	TRBJ1-6	TGCGCCAGCAGCCTCTCCCCCGGGACCGCATCCCTCCACTTT	CASSLSPGTASLHF
TRBV4-1	.	TRBD1	TRBJ2-7	TGCGCCAGCAGGGCGGACAGGGGCTACTACGAGCAGTACTTC	CASRADRGYYEQYF
TRBV20-1	.	TRBD2	TRBJ2-4	TGCAGTGCCATGCAGCCTAGCGGGAGTTACATTCAGTACTTC	CSAMQPSGSYIQYF
TRBV3-1	.	.	TRBJ2-7	TGTGCCAGCAGCCAAGATCCAACAGGAACCTACGAGCAGTACTTC	CASSQDPTGTYEQYF
TRBV21-1	few	.	TRBJ1-6	TGTGCCAGCAGCAAAAAAGGCTCCGGGACAGGGAACCTTAGCTCCTATAATTCACCCCTCCACTTT	CASSKKGSGTGNLSSYNSPLHF
TRBV15	many	TRBD1	TRBJ2-1	TGTGCCACCAGCAGAGATTTCCCGGGACAGAATTACAATGAGCAGTTCTTC	CATSRDFPGQNYNEQFF
TRBV11-2	many	TRBD2	TRBJ2-3	TGTGCCAGCAGCTCCCTACGACTAGCGGGAGAAACTAGCACAGATACGCAGTATTTT	CASSSLRLAGETSTDTQYF
TRBV6-4	few	TRBD2	TRBJ2-1	TGTGCCAGCAGTCAGACTAGCGGGGGGGCTGTTGGTGAGCAGTTCTTC	CASSQTSGGAVGEQFF
TRBV5-1	few	.	TRBJ2-5	TGCGCCAGCAGACTAGGGGCCGGAGAGACCCAGTACTTC	CASRLGAGETQYF
TRBV2	.	.	TRBJ2-3	TGTGCCAGCACTCTTTGGGGAAAGTTAGATACGCAGTATTTT	CASTLWGKLDTQYF
TRBV27	.	.	TRBJ2-5	TGTGCCAGCAGTCCTAGACAGATCGCGTACCAAGAGACCCAGTACTTC	CASSPRQIAYQETQYF
TRBV7-9	.	.	TRBJ1-1	TGTGCCAGCAGCGAATCTACGGGGACTGAAGCTTTCTTT	CASSESTGTEAFF
TRBV4-1	.	.	TRBJ2-7	TGCGCCAGCAGCCTTGAGCGGCGCTACAAGCAGTACTTC	CASSLERRYKQYF
TRBV20-1	.	.	TRBJ1-2	TGCAGTGCTAGAGGAAGATATGGCTACACCTTC	CSARGRYGYTF
TRBV6-6	few	.	TRBJ2-5	TGTGTCAGCAGTAAATACAATGAGCAGTACTTC	CVSSKYNEQYF
TRBV20-1	few	.	TRBJ2-7	TGCAGTGCTAGATTCCCTGACAGCTACGAGCAGTACTTC	CSARFPDSYEQYF
TRBV20-1	many	TRBD1	TRBJ2-5	TGCAGTGCCAGTAGGACAGGGAAAGAGACCCAGTACTTC	CSASRTGKETQYF
TRBV20-1	few	.	TRBJ1-2	TGCAGTGCTACCCTGGACTTAAAATACACCTTC	CSATLDLKYTF
TRBV20-1	.	TRBD1	TRBJ1-4	TGCAGTGCTATAGACAGGGGAGGCGAAAAACTGTTTTTT	CSAIDRGGEKLFF
TRBV19	.	.	TRBJ1-1	TGCGCCTTGGGGGTTAGCACTGAAGCTTTCTTT	CALGVSTEAFF
TRBV20-1	.	TRBD2	TRBJ2-5	TGCAGTGCGAACCGAGCGGGAGGAGTAGAGACCCAGTACTTC	CSANRAGGVETQYF
TRBV10-3	few	.	TRBJ2-7	TGTGCCATCAGCCTGACTTCCATACCCTCCGAGCAGTACTTC	CAISLTSIPSEQYF
TRBV29-1	.	.	TRBJ2-3	TGCAGCGTTGAAGATCACTTAGGGGGGACAACTGGGGCAGATACGCAGTATTTT	CSVEDHLGGTTGADTQYF
TRBV10-3	.	TRBD2	TRBJ2-2	TGTGCCATCAGTGAGGGACTAGCGGGTTTCGACACCGGGGAGCTGTTTTTT	CAISEGLAGFDTGELFF